Listed here are 13 T cell receptor beta chains from one sample, sequenced in a study of response to subunit inactivated influenza vaccine. In TCRdb, the RT-PCR reads were re-called with MiXCR into one record per CDR3 protein. The sample records more than 450,000 distinct CDR3 sequences, less than 8% being singletons. Sequencing was performed on PBMCs from blood, taken 23 to 25 months after vaccination. These receptor sequences come from a man aged 45 to 70 who received an inactivated influenza vaccine.

A word on this clonotype: At one end the junction does not follow the germline gene, possibly because of a read error. The V call is TRBV20-1, the J call TRBJ1-4; D is perhaps TRBD1 (6 bases). The CDR3 is 17 residues long. The germline CDR1 and CDR2 sequences are DFQATT and SNEGSKA (reference sequence). CDR3 residues: CCASDSLSLRENEKLFF. Here the CDR3 DNA reads TGCTGTGCTTCGGACAGCCTTAGCCTGCGAGAGAATGAAAAACTGTTTTTT.

This clonotype was seen at least ten times. J is TRBJ1-1 and V is TRBV12-3 or TRBV12-4; D is perhaps TRBD1 (5 bases). V dropped 7 bases and J dropped 1 base, with 10 bases sitting between them. This CDR3 has 13 residues. For the CDR3, the DNA is TGTGCCAGCACTGGGGCCCAGAACACTGAAGCTTTCTTT. It encodes CASTGAQNTEAFF.

This clonotype showed up many times. The rearrangement links TRBV3-1 to TRBJ2-5; D not resolved. Germline CDR1 and CDR2: LGHDT and YNNKEL (reference sequence). Deletions cut 1 base from V and 5 bases from J, with 5 bases between. The CDR3 runs to 12 residues. The DNA for the CDR3 is TGTGCCAGCAGCCAAGTTGGCGAGACCCAGTACTTC. This sequence encodes CASSQVGETQYF.

V and J are TRBV25-1 and TRBJ1-6; TRBD1 might be the D (6 bases). The CDR3 consists of 14 residues. V was clipped by 3 bases and J by 9 bases, with 12 bases between them. Germline CDR1 and CDR2: MGHDK and SYGVNS. The CDR3 sequence is CASSDRGFSSPLHF. The CDR3 nucleotides read TGTGCCAGCAGTGACAGGGGTTTCTCTTCACCCCTCCACTTT.

The gene calls are TRBV27 and TRBJ2-7; perhaps TRBD2 as D (6 bases). The V end was cut by 7 bases, the J end by 5 bases, with 15 bases between. Germline CDR1 is MNHEY and CDR2 is SMNVEV (reference sequence). This CDR3 spans 13 amino acids. The CDR3 is CASKASVANEQYF. DNA for the CDR3: TGTGCCAGCAAGGCTAGCGTGGCTAACGAGCAGTACTTC.

This clonotype has at least ten counts. This sequence joins TRBV6-1 and TRBJ1-1; D uncertain. Germline values: CDR1 MNHNS, CDR2 SASEGT. The CDR3 is made up of 13 amino acids. Trimming removed 7 bases at V and 8 bases at J, with 17 bases between. This CDR3 is CASMSEGGLEAFF. In DNA, the CDR3 is TGTGCCAGCATGTCAGAAGGTGGACTAGAAGCTTTCTTT.

This clonotype showed up just a few times. The V gene is TRBV11-3, the J gene TRBJ2-1; 7 nucleotides line up with TRBD1. The germline gives CDR1 SGHNT, CDR2 YENEEA. With 6 bases clipped from V and 3 bases from J, the junction kept 5 bases outside the gene matches. The CDR3 spans 14 residues. CDR3 residues: CASSSRQGYNEQFF. The CDR3 DNA reads as TGTGCCAGCAGTTCGAGACAGGGCTACAATGAGCAGTTCTTC.

Worth noting for this clonotype: A much larger clone lies a single base off, so this may be a read error. The rearrangement links TRBV18 to TRBJ2-7; TRBD1 agrees at 8 bases. The CDR3 loop spans 16 amino acids. Germline values: CDR1 KGHSH, CDR2 LQKENI. The V gene end was trimmed by 5 bases and the J gene end by 6 bases; junction bases not matched to a gene: 15. The CDR3 loop reads CASSSTEGTGNIEQYF. The CDR3, as DNA: TGTGCCAGCTCATCAACCGAGGGGACAGGAAATATCGAGCAGTACTTC.

This clonotype has a handful of counts. The V gene is TRBV7-9, the J gene TRBJ2-5; 7 bases fit TRBD1. Losses at the gene ends were 3 bases for V and 4 bases for J; bases not matched to a gene: 5. The CDR3 runs to 14 residues. Germline CDR1 SEHNR, CDR2 FQNEAQ (reference sequence). CDR3 bases: TGTGCCAGCAGCTTCTCGAACAGGGGAGAGACCCAGTACTTC. Translation gives CASSFSNRGETQYF.

This clonotype came up a few times. V gene TRBV29-1 combines with J gene TRBJ2-3, with 8 positions matching TRBD1. The ends lost 6 bases at V and 4 bases at J; junction bases unmatched: 6. The CDR3 is 13 amino acids. CDR1 and CDR2 (germline): SQVTM, ANQGSEA. The CDR3 region has the DNA TGCAGCGTGGGGACAGGCGCCGCAGATACGCAGTATTTT. Protein: CSVGTGAADTQYF.

The chain is built from TRBV6-2 or TRBV6-3 and TRBJ2-7; D not resolved. V was cut by 2 bases and J by 1 base, with 6 bases left in between. This CDR3 spans 13 amino acids. Germline V gene lookup returns CDR1 MNHEY and CDR2 SVGEGT. The CDR3 DNA is TGTGCCAGCAGTTACCACCCATCCTACGAGCAGTACTTC. Protein product: CASSYHPSYEQYF.

V is TRBV20-1 and J is TRBJ1-5; 9 bases match TRBD1. Looked up from germline, CDR1 is DFQATT and CDR2 is SNEGSKA (reference sequence). J was trimmed by 3 bases and V by 5 bases; bases with no gene match: 8. This CDR3 is 15 amino acids long. CDR3 amino acids: CSASQGATNNQPQHF. The CDR3 region has the DNA TGCAGTGCTTCACAGGGGGCGACGAACAATCAGCCCCAGCATTTT.

This clonotype was seen many times. This sequence joins TRBV4-3 and TRBJ2-1; the D is unclear. Looked up from germline, CDR1 is LGHNA and CDR2 is YSLEER. This CDR3 spans 16 amino acids. With 0 bases removed from V and 4 bases from J, the gap between germline ends came to 13 bases. For the CDR3, the DNA is TGCGCCAGCAGCCAAGATTTTGGGCAAATATACAATGAGCAGTTCTTC. Residues: CASSQDFGQIYNEQFF.